A single sample is the source of the 9 T cell receptor beta chains below, sequenced in a study of CXCR3-negative and CXCR3-positive naive CD8 T cells. The TRB libraries of cDNA were built by UMI-labeled 5' RACE. Reprocessing the 5' RACE reads, TCRdb reports a single entry for every CDR3 protein and omits DNA. The sample has tens of thousands of distinct CDR3 sequences, and its top ten clones hold around 20%. Specimen: memory CD8+ T cells from blood. The receptors were sampled from a human donor in good health. Some clones in this sample may be carry-over from other donors' samples.

The CDR3 is CSVGTAGEQYF. The V gene is TRBV29-1, the J gene TRBJ2-7; TCRdb's assignment of TRBD2 cannot be checked, as there is no DNA. The CDR3 has 11 amino acids. The germline CDR1 and CDR2 sequences are SQVTM and ANQGSEA.

The rearrangement links TRBV7-9 to TRBJ1-1. The V gene's germline CDR1 is SEHNR and CDR2 FQNEAQ (reference sequence). This CDR3 is 13 amino acids long. The CDR3 region is CASSRSADTEAFF. The complete variable domain, with remaining parts taken from reference TRBV7-9 and TRBJ1-1, reads DTGVSQNPRHKITKRGQNVTFRCDPISEHNRLYWYRQTLGQGPEFLTYFQNEAQLEKSRLLSDRFSAERPKGSFSTLEIQRTEQGDSAMYLCASSRSADTEAFFGQGTRLTVV.

The chain couples TRBV6-5 to TRBJ2-1; the D gene TCRdb calls, TRBD1, cannot be checked with no DNA. The germline CDR1 and CDR2 sequences are MNHEY and SVGAGI. The CDR3 is made up of 15 amino acids. CDR3 loop: CASSYSGTGNNEQFF.

The chain has TRBV4-1 and TRBJ2-1; absent DNA, TCRdb's TRBD1 call cannot be checked. The V gene's germline CDR1 is MGHRA and CDR2 YSYEKL. The CDR3 runs 16 residues. The chain's CDR3 is CASSQVTGGVSNEQFF.

The chain couples TRBV29-1 to TRBJ2-5; the D gene TCRdb calls, TRBD2, cannot be checked with no DNA. Germline loops: CDR1 SQVTM, CDR2 ANQGSEA. The CDR3 extends over 14 amino acids. CDR3 residues: CSVVWQGGQETQYF.

V usage is TRBV7-3 and J usage is TRBJ2-1; the TCRdb D gene call, TRBD1, has no DNA to confirm it. Germline lookup yields CDR1 SGHTA and CDR2 FQGTGA. The CDR3 covers 13 residues. The CDR3 sequence is CASSTIPGDEQFF. Drawing the rest from reference TRBV7-3 and TRBJ2-1, the complete variable domain is GAGVSQTPSNKVTEKGKYVELRCDPISGHTALYWYRQSLGQGPEFLIYFQGTGAADDSGLPNDRFFAVRPEGSVSTLKIQRTERGDSAVYLCASSTIPGDEQFFGPGTRLTVL.

The chain joins TRBV20-1 to TRBJ1-2. This CDR3 spans 13 amino acids. The V gene's germline CDR1 is DFQATT and CDR2 SNEGSKA (reference sequence). CDR3 sequence reads: CSARDREGYGYTF.

The V gene is TRBV20-1, the J gene TRBJ2-3; the TCRdb call, TRBD1, lacks DNA for checking. The CDR3 consists of 14 residues. Germline-derived CDR1 and CDR2 are DFQATT and SNEGSKA (reference sequence). CDR3 region: CSTIQGFDADTQYF.

The chain couples TRBV6-2 or TRBV6-3 to TRBJ1-2; absent DNA, TCRdb's TRBD1 call cannot be checked. The germline gives CDR1 MNHEY, CDR2 SVGEGT. The CDR3 contains 14 residues. Here the CDR3 reads CASSKTDTTDGYTF.